Listed below are T cell receptor beta chains from one sample, sequenced in a study of blood T cell repertoires in COVID-19. Profiling relied on immunoSEQ multiplex PCR, and the TCRdb table lists in-frame clones only, not all of them. The profile shows under 250,000 clones, roughly 86% of them singletons. Material: peripheral blood. All receptors derive from a middle-aged woman with acute or convalescent COVID-19. Both conserved end residues are part of each CDR3. The order of the fields is D gene, J gene, CDR3 length, clone size, V gene, CDR3 DNA, CDR3 protein. A D gene is named only where the DNA matches it firmly. A row's size may be missing; if present it is once, few, many or a size class.

D gene: .; J gene: TRBJ2-3; CDR3 length: 15; clone size: .; V gene: TRBV7-2; CDR3 DNA: TGTGCCAGCAGCCCCTACGGCGGGAGCACAGATACGCAGTATTTT; CDR3 protein: CASSPYGGSTDTQYF
D gene: .; J gene: TRBJ2-3; CDR3 length: 16; clone size: few; V gene: TRBV10-3; CDR3 DNA: TGTGCCATCAGTGACCTCGTCCCAGGCTCGCAAGATACGCAGTATTTT; CDR3 protein: CAISDLVPGSQDTQYF
D gene: .; J gene: TRBJ1-6; CDR3 length: 13; clone size: .; V gene: TRBV7-6; CDR3 DNA: TGTGCCAGCAGCTCTAGCCTTAATTCACCCCTCCACTTT; CDR3 protein: CASSSSLNSPLHF
D gene: TRBD2; J gene: TRBJ2-3; CDR3 length: 18; clone size: .; V gene: TRBV27; CDR3 DNA: TGTGCCAGCAGTTTATTAGCTAGCGGGAGGACCAGCACAGATACGCAGTATTTT; CDR3 protein: CASSLLASGRTSTDTQYF
D gene: .; J gene: TRBJ2-1; CDR3 length: 16; clone size: .; V gene: TRBV5-1; CDR3 DNA: TGCGCCAGCAGCTTGGCGGTGGGAGGAACTAACAATGAGCAGTTCTTC; CDR3 protein: CASSLAVGGTNNEQFF
D gene: TRBD1; J gene: TRBJ2-7; CDR3 length: 15; clone size: .; V gene: TRBV5-4; CDR3 DNA: TGTGCCAGCAGCTTGGTGGGACAGGGTTGGGGCGAGCAGTACTTC; CDR3 protein: CASSLVGQGWGEQYF
D gene: .; J gene: TRBJ1-1; CDR3 length: 14; clone size: .; V gene: TRBV7-2; CDR3 DNA: TGTGCCAGCAGAGATACAGGGAGAGGGACTGAAGCTTTCTTT; CDR3 protein: CASRDTGRGTEAFF
D gene: TRBD2; J gene: TRBJ2-3; CDR3 length: 16; clone size: .; V gene: TRBV11-3; CDR3 DNA: TGTGCCAGCAGCTCATATAGCGGGAGTAACCCAGATACGCAGTATTTT; CDR3 protein: CASSSYSGSNPDTQYF
D gene: .; J gene: TRBJ1-5; CDR3 length: 14; clone size: .; V gene: TRBV19; CDR3 DNA: TGTGCCAGTGGGAGACAGGATCGCAATCAGCCCCAGCATTTT; CDR3 protein: CASGRQDRNQPQHF
D gene: TRBD2; J gene: TRBJ2-2; CDR3 length: 16; clone size: .; V gene: TRBV6-5; CDR3 DNA: TGTGCCAGCAGTTACGGGGGAGGGGTCAACACCGGGGAGCTGTTTTTT; CDR3 protein: CASSYGGGVNTGELFF
D gene: .; J gene: TRBJ2-6; CDR3 length: 16; clone size: .; V gene: TRBV4-3; CDR3 DNA: TGCGCCAGCAGCCAAGGTTCTAGGCCTGGGGCCAACGTCCTGACTTTC; CDR3 protein: CASSQGSRPGANVLTF
D gene: .; J gene: TRBJ1-4; CDR3 length: 14; clone size: .; V gene: TRBV3-1/TRBV3-2; CDR3 DNA: TGTGCCAGCAGCCAAGAACAGGCTGGGGAAAAACTGTTTTTT; CDR3 protein: CASSQEQAGEKLFF
D gene: TRBD2; J gene: TRBJ2-3; CDR3 length: 14; clone size: few; V gene: TRBV5-1; CDR3 DNA: TGCGCCAGCAGATCTGTAGCGGGAGCAGATACGCAGTATTTT; CDR3 protein: CASRSVAGADTQYF
D gene: .; J gene: TRBJ2-3; CDR3 length: 18; clone size: .; V gene: TRBV7-2; CDR3 DNA: TGTGCCAGCAGCTTAAGGTCGCTAGTCCTAGCAGTCACAGATACGCAGTATTTT; CDR3 protein: CASSLRSLVLAVTDTQYF
D gene: TRBD1; J gene: TRBJ2-7; CDR3 length: 15; clone size: .; V gene: TRBV4-3; CDR3 DNA: TGCGCCAGCAGCCAGGGGACAGAAAGGAACTACGAGCAGTACTTC; CDR3 protein: CASSQGTERNYEQYF
D gene: TRBD1; J gene: TRBJ1-4; CDR3 length: 15; clone size: .; V gene: TRBV7-2; CDR3 DNA: TGTGCCAGCAGCCCCCAGGGGGCGACTAATGAAAAACTGTTTTTT; CDR3 protein: CASSPQGATNEKLFF
D gene: TRBD2; J gene: TRBJ2-3; CDR3 length: 16; clone size: .; V gene: TRBV24-1; CDR3 DNA: TGTGCCACCAGTGAATTAAGGCGGGAGGGCACAGATACGCAGTATTTT; CDR3 protein: CATSELRREGTDTQYF
D gene: .; J gene: TRBJ2-7; CDR3 length: 16; clone size: .; V gene: TRBV6-1; CDR3 DNA: TGTGCCAGCAGTGAAGCCGGGTTGGGGGCACCATACGAGCAGTACTTC; CDR3 protein: CASSEAGLGAPYEQYF
D gene: .; J gene: TRBJ2-3; CDR3 length: 14; clone size: .; V gene: TRBV4-1; CDR3 DNA: TGCGCCAGCAGCCAAGGACAGGAAGCGGATACGCAGTATTTT; CDR3 protein: CASSQGQEADTQYF
D gene: .; J gene: TRBJ1-2; CDR3 length: 16; clone size: .; V gene: TRBV12-5; CDR3 DNA: TGTGCTAGTGGTTTGTTCGGGTACAGGGAGCACTATGGCTACACCTTC; CDR3 protein: CASGLFGYREHYGYTF
D gene: .; J gene: TRBJ2-2; CDR3 length: 14; clone size: .; V gene: TRBV6-2/TRBV6-3; CDR3 DNA: TGTGCCAGCAGTGATGGACTCAACACCGGGGAGCTGTTTTTT; CDR3 protein: CASSDGLNTGELFF
D gene: TRBD2; J gene: TRBJ2-2; CDR3 length: 18; clone size: .; V gene: TRBV14; CDR3 DNA: TGTGCCAGCAGCCAGAGGGGACTAGCGGGACTTGAGACCGGGGAGCTGTTTTTT; CDR3 protein: CASSQRGLAGLETGELFF
D gene: .; J gene: TRBJ1-1; CDR3 length: 16; clone size: .; V gene: TRBV7-8; CDR3 DNA: TGTGCCAGCAGCTTCCCAAGAGACAGTCTGAACACTGAAGCTTTCTTT; CDR3 protein: CASSFPRDSLNTEAFF
D gene: .; J gene: TRBJ2-2; CDR3 length: 14; clone size: .; V gene: TRBV5-1; CDR3 DNA: TGCGCCAGCAGCTTGCAGGGAAACACCGGGGAGCTGTTTTTT; CDR3 protein: CASSLQGNTGELFF
D gene: TRBD2; J gene: TRBJ2-5; CDR3 length: 16; clone size: .; V gene: TRBV28; CDR3 DNA: TGTGCCAGCAGTTCCCCACTAGCGGGGGGACAAGAGACCCAGTACTTC; CDR3 protein: CASSSPLAGGQETQYF
D gene: .; J gene: TRBJ1-1; CDR3 length: 13; clone size: .; V gene: TRBV6-2/TRBV6-3; CDR3 DNA: TGTGCCAGCAGTTACACAATAAACACTGAAGCTTTCTTT; CDR3 protein: CASSYTINTEAFF